The rows below give T cell receptor beta chains drawn from one sample of a study of T cell responses to AZD1222 COVID-19 vaccine. Data came from immunoSEQ multiplex PCR; TCRdb stores just in-frame clones and leaves some out. The data contain 150,000 or so clones, about 91% of them singletons. Sequenced here: peripheral blood, sampled on day 0 of MenACWY control vaccination. All receptors come from an adult in good health. Both conserved end residues are part of each CDR3. The D gene is left open where the match is weak. Clone size is not always given. Where it is, it says once, few, many or a class for expanded clones.

TRBD2,TRBJ2-2,TRBV7-2,.,TGTGCCAGCAGCTCGAGACTAGCGGGAGCGAGCGGGGAGCTGTTTTTT,CASSSRLAGASGELFF
.,TRBJ1-2,TRBV4-3,.,TGCGCCAGCAGCCAAGATCAGGGCAGGGCCTTTGGCTACACCTTC,CASSQDQGRAFGYTF
.,TRBJ1-5,TRBV4-3,.,TGCGCCAGCAGCCAAGATTGGGCAGGGTCTCAGCCCCAGCATTTT,CASSQDWAGSQPQHF
.,TRBJ1-1,TRBV2,.,TGTGCCAGCCGATTGGACGGTGAAGCTTTCTTT,CASRLDGEAFF
TRBD1,TRBJ1-1,TRBV5-1,.,TGCGCCAGCAGCGGGACAGGGGGTGGAACTGAAGCTTTCTTT,CASSGTGGGTEAFF
.,TRBJ2-3,TRBV4-1,few,TGCGCCAGCAGACGAACTACGACTAGAGGGAGCACAGATACGCAGTATTTT,CASRRTTTRGSTDTQYF
TRBD1,TRBJ2-7,TRBV27,.,TGTGCCAGCAGTTATGGGACAGGGCCTTACGAGCAGTACTTC,CASSYGTGPYEQYF
.,TRBJ2-7,TRBV28,.,TGTGCCAGCAGCCTTACTACAGGGTTCACCTACGAGCAGTACTTC,CASSLTTGFTYEQYF
.,TRBJ1-4,TRBV10-1,once,TGCGCCGGGGATGAGGGAGATGTTGAAAAACTGTTTTTT,CAGDEGDVEKLFF
.,TRBJ1-2,TRBV5-1,.,TGCGCCAGCAGCTCCCAGGGGTCTAACTATGGCTACACCTTC,CASSSQGSNYGYTF
.,TRBJ1-1,TRBV18,.,TGTGCCAGCTCACAACACAAGGACACTGAAGCTTTCTTT,CASSQHKDTEAFF
.,TRBJ2-1,TRBV7-9,.,TGTGCCAGCAGCTTAATGTGGGGGCCTGAAAATGAGCAGTTCTTC,CASSLMWGPENEQFF
.,TRBJ1-1,TRBV6-1,.,TGTGCCAGCAGTGACAGGGCTCCCTCTGAAGCTTTCTTT,CASSDRAPSEAFF
TRBD2,TRBJ2-3,TRBV9,once,TGTGCCAGCCCCCGTAGCGGGAGGTCTAGCACAGATACGCAGTATTTT,CASPRSGRSSTDTQYF
.,TRBJ1-4,TRBV27,.,TGTGCCAGCAGTGAAAGGGAGGGGGAAAAACTGTTTTTT,CASSEREGEKLFF